This T cell receptor (beta chain) was identified in a study of T cells in Graves' hyperthyroidism and ophthalmopathy. It was RNA transcripts that yielded the amplified TCR beta CDR3 regions. The HTBI primer set served for first-round RT-PCR of the TCR CDR3. Using its own MiXCR run on the multiplex PCR reads, TCRdb lists one record per CDR3 protein. The data hold roughly 500,000 distinct CDR3 sequences, with over 45% observed a single time. This clonotype has just a few counts. The junction differs from germline at one of its ends, possibly a read error. Germline CDR1 is MGHRA and CDR2 is YSYEKL. The CDR3 consists of 14 residues.

The source of this sequence is an adult woman with Graves' disease, either hyperthyroidism or ophthalmopathy (not recorded which). Source material: peripheral blood or thyroid tissue (not recorded which). The V call is TRBV4-1, the J call TRBJ1-6; no clear D gene. Here the CDR3 reads CASSQYNSDSPLHF. The CDR3 coding sequence is TGCGCCAGCAGCCAATATAATTCCGATTCGCCCCTCCACTTT.